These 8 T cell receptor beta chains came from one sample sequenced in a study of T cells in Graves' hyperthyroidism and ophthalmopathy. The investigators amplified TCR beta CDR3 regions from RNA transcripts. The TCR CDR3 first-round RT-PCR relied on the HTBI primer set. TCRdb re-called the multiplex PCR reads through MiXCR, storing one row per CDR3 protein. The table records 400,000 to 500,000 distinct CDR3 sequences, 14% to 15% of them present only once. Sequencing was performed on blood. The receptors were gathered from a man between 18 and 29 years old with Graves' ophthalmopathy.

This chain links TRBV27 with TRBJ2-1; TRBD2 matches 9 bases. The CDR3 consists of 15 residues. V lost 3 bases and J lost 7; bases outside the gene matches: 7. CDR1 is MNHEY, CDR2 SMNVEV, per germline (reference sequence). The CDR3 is CASSFGAGGENEQFF. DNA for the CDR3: TGTGCCAGCAGTTTCGGAGCGGGAGGTGAAAATGAGCAGTTCTTC.

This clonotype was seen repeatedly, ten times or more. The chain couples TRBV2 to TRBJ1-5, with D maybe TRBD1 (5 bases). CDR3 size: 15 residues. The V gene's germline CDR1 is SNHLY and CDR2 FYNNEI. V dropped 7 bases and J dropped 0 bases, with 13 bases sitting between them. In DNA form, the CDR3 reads TGTGCCAGCAATATACTGAGGGGTAGCAATCAGCCCCAGCATTTT. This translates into CASNILRGSNQPQHF.

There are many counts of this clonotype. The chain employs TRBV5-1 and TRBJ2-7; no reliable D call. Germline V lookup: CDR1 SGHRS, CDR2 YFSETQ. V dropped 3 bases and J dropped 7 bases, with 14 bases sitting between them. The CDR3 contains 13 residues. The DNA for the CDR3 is TGCGCCAGCAGCTGGGGATCGGGTCAGGAGCAGTACTTC. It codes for CASSWGSGQEQYF. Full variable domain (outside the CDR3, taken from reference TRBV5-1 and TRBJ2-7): KAGVTQTPRYLIKTRGQQVTLSCSPISGHRSVSWYQQTPGQGLQFLFEYFSETQRNKGNFPGRFSGRQFSNSRSEMNVSTLELGDSALYLCASSWGSGQEQYFGPGTRLTVT.

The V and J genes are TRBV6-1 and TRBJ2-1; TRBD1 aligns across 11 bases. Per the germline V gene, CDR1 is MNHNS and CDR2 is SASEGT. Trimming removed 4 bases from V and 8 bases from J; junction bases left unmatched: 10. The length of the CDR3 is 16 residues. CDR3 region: CASSGAGQGGIDEQFF. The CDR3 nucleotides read TGTGCCAGCAGTGGGGCGGGACAGGGGGGTATAGATGAGCAGTTCTTC.

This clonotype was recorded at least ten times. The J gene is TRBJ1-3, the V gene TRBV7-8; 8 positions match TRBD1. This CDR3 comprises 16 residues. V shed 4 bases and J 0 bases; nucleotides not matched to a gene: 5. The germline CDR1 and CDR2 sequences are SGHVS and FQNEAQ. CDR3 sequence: CASSYSGTGSGNTIYF. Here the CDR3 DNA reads TGTGCCAGCAGCTACTCCGGGACAGGCTCTGGAAACACCATATATTTT.

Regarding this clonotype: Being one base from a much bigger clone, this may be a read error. The CDR3 region is CASSRTGDGYTF. The DNA for the CDR3 is TGTGCCAGCAGCCGGACAGGGGATGGCTACACCTTC. The rearrangement uses TRBV5-6 and TRBJ1-2; 9 bases match TRBD1. Germline-derived CDR1 and CDR2 are SGHDT and YYEEEE. The J segment lost 6 bases and the V segment lost 4 bases, leaving 1 base of the junction unmatched. CDR3 length: 12 residues.

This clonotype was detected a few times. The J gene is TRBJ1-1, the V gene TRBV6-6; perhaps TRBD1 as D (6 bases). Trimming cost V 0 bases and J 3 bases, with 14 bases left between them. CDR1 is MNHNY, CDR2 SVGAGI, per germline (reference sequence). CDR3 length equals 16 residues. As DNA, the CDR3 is TGTGCCAGCAGTTACTCGTTGGGGGCTTTGTACACTGAAGCTTTCTTT. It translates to CASSYSLGALYTEAFF.

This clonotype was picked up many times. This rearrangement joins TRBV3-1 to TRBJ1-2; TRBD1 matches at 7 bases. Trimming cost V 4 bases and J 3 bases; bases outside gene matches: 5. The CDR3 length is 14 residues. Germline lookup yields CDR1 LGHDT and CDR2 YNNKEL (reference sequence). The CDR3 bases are TGTGCCAGCAGCCCCGGACAGGCCTACTATGGCTACACCTTC. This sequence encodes CASSPGQAYYGYTF.